This is a list of T cell receptor beta chains from one sample in a study of T cell responses to AZD1222 COVID-19 vaccine. TCRdb's table, derived via immunoSEQ multiplex PCR, lists solely in-frame clones and lacks some. The sample records 90,000 to 120,000 clones, approximately 86% being singletons. The material was peripheral blood, obtained on day 0 of AZD1222 vaccination. Every receptor here comes from an adult in good health. The CDR3 runs from the conserved cysteine through the conserved F or W. The D gene is left open where the match is weak. Some rows have no size entry. The others give once, few or many, or a class for an expanded clone.

CDR3 protein,CDR3 DNA,J gene,clone size,V gene,D gene
CASSPGGAYEQYF,TGTGCCAGCAGCCCAGGGGGCGCCTACGAGCAGTACTTC,TRBJ2-7,once,TRBV7-2,TRBD1
CASSQGYQETQYF,TGTGCCAGCTCACAGGGGTACCAAGAGACCCAGTACTTC,TRBJ2-5,-,TRBV18,-
CASSTTSVHEQFF,TGTGCCAGCAGTACGACTAGCGTCCATGAGCAGTTCTTC,TRBJ2-1,-,TRBV6-2/TRBV6-3,TRBD2
CASSLNGGFGNTIYF,TGTGCCAGCAGCTTAAATGGGGGTTTTGGAAACACCATATATTTT,TRBJ1-3,-,TRBV7-3,-
CASRSRVNYGYTF,TGTGCCAGCAGGAGCAGGGTTAACTATGGCTACACCTTC,TRBJ1-2,-,TRBV12-3/TRBV12-4,-
CASSYFPGQLNTEAFF,TGTGCCAGCAGCTATTTTCCGGGACAGTTAAACACTGAAGCTTTCTTT,TRBJ1-1,-,TRBV6-2/TRBV6-3,TRBD1
CSVQAREGQPQHF,TGCAGCGTTCAAGCCAGGGAGGGCCAGCCCCAGCATTTT,TRBJ1-5,-,TRBV29-1,-
CASSRTGLDTEAFF,TGTGCCAGCAGCAGGACAGGGTTGGACACTGAAGCTTTCTTT,TRBJ1-1,-,TRBV14,TRBD1
CASSMGNSGNTIYF,TGTGCCAGCAGTATGGGCAACTCTGGAAACACCATATATTTT,TRBJ1-3,-,TRBV5-6,-
CASSFLAGVETQYF,TGTGCCAGCAGCTTCCTAGCGGGAGTCGAGACCCAGTACTTC,TRBJ2-5,-,TRBV5-5,TRBD2
CASSLVWLPVTDSPLHF,TGTGCCAGCAGCTTAGTGTGGCTCCCGGTTACGGATTCACCCCTCCACTTT,TRBJ1-6,-,TRBV7-2,-
CASSTRQGFTEAFF,TGTGCCAGCAGCACCAGACAGGGATTCACTGAAGCTTTCTTT,TRBJ1-1,-,TRBV13,TRBD1
CASSQDALTEAFF,TGTGCCAGCAGCCAGGACGCTCTCACTGAAGCTTTCTTT,TRBJ1-1,-,TRBV12-3/TRBV12-4,-
CASSSPIYNTQYF,TGCGCCAGCAGCTCCCCCATTTACAATACGCAGTATTTT,TRBJ2-3,-,TRBV5-1,-
CSAGVQGSAQHF,TGCAGTGCTGGTGTCCAGGGATCGGCCCAGCATTTT,TRBJ1-5,-,TRBV20-1,-
CASSLKGQPQHF,TGTGCCAGCAGCCTCAAGGGACAGCCCCAGCATTTT,TRBJ1-5,-,TRBV12-3/TRBV12-4,-
CASSAGTAYNEQFF,TGTGCCAGCAGCGCCGGGACAGCTTACAATGAGCAGTTCTTC,TRBJ2-1,-,TRBV7-8,TRBD1
CASNDRGDGELFF,TGTGCCAGCAACGACAGGGGCGACGGGGAGCTGTTTTTT,TRBJ2-2,-,TRBV6-5,TRBD1
CASSQAAGGGEKLFF,TGCGCCAGCAGCCAGGCTGCGGGGGGCGGTGAAAAACTGTTTTTT,TRBJ1-4,-,TRBV4-3,-
CASSLFQGGGTEAFF,TGTGCCAGCAGTTTATTTCAGGGTGGGGGCACTGAAGCTTTCTTT,TRBJ1-1,-,TRBV27,-
CASSQDPLWGTTGELFF,TGCGCCAGCAGCCAAGATCCCTTGTGGGGGACTACCGGGGAGCTGTTTTTT,TRBJ2-2,-,TRBV4-3,-
CASSYRTSGETQYF,TGTGCCAGCAGTTACCGGACTAGCGGTGAGACCCAGTACTTC,TRBJ2-5,-,TRBV6-5,TRBD2
CASSLAVEQFF,TGTGCCAGCAGCTTGGCGGTCGAGCAGTTCTTC,TRBJ2-1,-,TRBV5-4,-
CASSLPAAGYTF,TGTGCCAGCAGCCTGCCAGCGGCTGGCTACACCTTC,TRBJ1-2,once,TRBV7-9,-
CASASVARGNYSPLHF,TGTGCCAGTGCAAGTGTCGCTAGGGGGAATTATTCACCCCTCCACTTT,TRBJ1-6,-,TRBV25-1,-
CASGNGLNTEAFF,TGTGCTAGTGGTAATGGATTGAACACTGAAGCTTTCTTT,TRBJ1-1,once,TRBV12-5,-
CASTGTGGAYEQYF,TGTGCCAGTACCGGGACAGGGGGCGCCTACGAGCAGTACTTC,TRBJ2-7,-,TRBV19,TRBD1
CASNFSRTGSMNTEAFF,TGTGCCAGCAATTTTTCAAGGACAGGGAGTATGAACACTGAAGCTTTCTTT,TRBJ1-1,-,TRBV7-7,TRBD1
CASSDGTGGPGSPLHF,TGTGCCAGCAGTGACGGGACAGGGGGTCCGGGTTCACCCCTCCACTTT,TRBJ1-6,few,TRBV6-4,TRBD1
CASSQVSSGGQQFF,TGTGCCAGCAGCCAAGTATCGAGCGGAGGTCAGCAGTTCTTC,TRBJ2-1,-,TRBV3-1/TRBV3-2,-
CATSRTRTGTGELFF,TGTGCCACCAGCAGGACTAGGACGGGCACCGGGGAGCTGTTTTTT,TRBJ2-2,-,TRBV15,-
CASSSGGGPIGKLFF,TGTGCCAGCAGCTCCGGGGGTGGTCCGATCGGAAAACTGTTTTTT,TRBJ1-4,-,TRBV5-6,-
CASSPSGHTGELFF,TGTGCCAGCTCACCATCGGGCCACACCGGGGAGCTGTTTTTT,TRBJ2-2,-,TRBV18,-
CSAREGHGYTF,TGCAGTGCTAGAGAGGGACATGGCTACACCTTC,TRBJ1-2,once,TRBV20-1,-
CASSHPGPYNEQFF,TGTGCCAGCAGCCATCCAGGACCCTACAATGAGCAGTTCTTC,TRBJ2-1,-,TRBV14,-
CSVILGGMDFEKLFF,TGCAGCGTTATCCTCGGGGGAATGGATTTTGAAAAACTGTTTTTT,TRBJ1-4,-,TRBV29-1,-
CASKGTLNGNTIYF,TGTGCCAGCAAAGGGACGCTCAACGGAAACACCATATATTTT,TRBJ1-3,-,TRBV6-5,-